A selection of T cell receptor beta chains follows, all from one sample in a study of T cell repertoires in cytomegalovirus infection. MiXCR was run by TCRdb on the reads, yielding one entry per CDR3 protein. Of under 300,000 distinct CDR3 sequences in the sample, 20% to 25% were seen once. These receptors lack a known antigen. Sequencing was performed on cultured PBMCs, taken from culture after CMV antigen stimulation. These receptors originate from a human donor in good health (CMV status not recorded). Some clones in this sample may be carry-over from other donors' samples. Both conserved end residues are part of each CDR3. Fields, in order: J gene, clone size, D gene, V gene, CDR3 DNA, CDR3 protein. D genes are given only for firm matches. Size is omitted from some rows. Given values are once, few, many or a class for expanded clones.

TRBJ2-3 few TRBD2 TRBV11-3 TGTGCCAGCAGCCCCGACCCCCTAGGACTAGCGGGCGATACGCAGTATTTT CASSPDPLGLAGDTQYF
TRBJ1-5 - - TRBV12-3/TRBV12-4 TGTGCCAGCACCCCCGGACTTCCCGATCAGCCCCAGCATTTT CASTPGLPDQPQHF
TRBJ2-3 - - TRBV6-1 TGTGCCAGCCGTCAGGGGAGTGGCACAGATACGCAGTATTTT CASRQGSGTDTQYF
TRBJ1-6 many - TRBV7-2 TGTGCCAGCAGCTACGACGTCCAGGGTCATTCACCCCTCCACTTT CASSYDVQGHSPLHF
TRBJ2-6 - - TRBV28 TGTGCCAGCATCGGACGGAGCGGCGCCTCTCGCTCTGGGGCCAACGTCCTGACTTTC CASIGRSGASRSGANVLTF
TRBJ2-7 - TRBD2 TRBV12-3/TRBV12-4 TGTGCCAGCATCTTTAGCGGGTTAAGGGGCGAGCAGTACTTC CASIFSGLRGEQYF
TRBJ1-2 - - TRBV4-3 TGCGCCAGCAGCCAAGATCGAGGCTTGACTAACTATGGCTACACCTTC CASSQDRGLTNYGYTF
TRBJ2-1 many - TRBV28 TGTGCCAGCAGTTCGGATAGCGCAACCCCCTACAATGAGCAGTTCTTC CASSSDSATPYNEQFF
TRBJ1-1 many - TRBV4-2 TGTGCCAGCAGCCAAGGGCCCCAAACAGTTGGGACTGAAGCTTTCTTT CASSQGPQTVGTEAFF
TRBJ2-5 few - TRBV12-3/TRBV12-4 TGTGCCAGCAGTTTAGCCCCTTCGTGGCAGTCACAAGAGACCCAGTACTTC CASSLAPSWQSQETQYF
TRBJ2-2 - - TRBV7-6 TGTGCCAGCAGCCTTACGGCGGCTAGTGACACCGGGGAGCTGTTTTTT CASSLTAASDTGELFF
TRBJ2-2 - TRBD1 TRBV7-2 TGTGCCAGCAGATGGGGGACAGGACAGGGGGGGGAGCTGTTTTTT CASRWGTGQGGELFF
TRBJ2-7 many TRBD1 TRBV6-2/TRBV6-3 TGTGCCAGCAGACCGGGACAGACCTACGAGCAGTACTTC CASRPGQTYEQYF
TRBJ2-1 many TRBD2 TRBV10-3 TGTGCCATCAGTGGGGGACTAGCGCCTTCTTTGTGGAATGAGCAGTTCTTC CAISGGLAPSLWNEQFF
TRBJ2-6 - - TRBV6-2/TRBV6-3 TGTGCCAGCGGAGCGGGCGGCTCTGGGGCCAACGTCCTGACTTTC CASGAGGSGANVLTF
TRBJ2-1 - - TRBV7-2 TGTGCCAGCAGAATGGGGGAGCAGTACAATGGGCAGTTCTTC CASRMGEQYNGQFF
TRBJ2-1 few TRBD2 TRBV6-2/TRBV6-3 TGTGCCATATCCCCTAGCGGCTACAATGAGCAGTTCTTC CAISPSGYNEQFF
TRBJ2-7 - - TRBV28 TGTGCCAGCATGGCGGGAAACCACGAGCAGTACTTC CASMAGNHEQYF
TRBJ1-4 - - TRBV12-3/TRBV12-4 TGTGCCAGCAGTTTTACGGGAGGGGTTGAAAAACTGTTTTTT CASSFTGGVEKLFF
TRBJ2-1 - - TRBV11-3 TGTGCCAGCAGCTTAGACCAAGGCGGGTCGAGCTCCTACAATGAGCAGTTCTTC CASSLDQGGSSSYNEQFF
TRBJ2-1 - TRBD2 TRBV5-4 TGTGCCAGCAGCCGCGGACTAGCGGGAGCTTCTGAGCAGTTCTTC CASSRGLAGASEQFF
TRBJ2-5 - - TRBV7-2 TGTGCCAGCAGCTTAATGGGTGGGGGGCAAGAGACCCAGTACTTC CASSLMGGGQETQYF
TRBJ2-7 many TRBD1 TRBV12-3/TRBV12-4 TGTGCCAGCTCACGTACAGGGGCAGCCTACGAGCAGTACTTC CASSRTGAAYEQYF
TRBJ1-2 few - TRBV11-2 TGTGCCAGCAGCTCACCGACAGGACCCTATGGCTACACCTTC CASSSPTGPYGYTF
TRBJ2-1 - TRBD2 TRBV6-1 TGTGCCAGCAGTCCGATAGCGGGAGTGGTAGGCAATGAGCAGTTCTTC CASSPIAGVVGNEQFF
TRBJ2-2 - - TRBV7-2 TGTGCCAGCAGCTTAAGACAGACCACCGGGGAGCTGTTTTTT CASSLRQTTGELFF
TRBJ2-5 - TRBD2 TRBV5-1 TGCGCCAGCAGCGTTTGGGCGGGAGACTCGGAGACCCAGTACTTC CASSVWAGDSETQYF
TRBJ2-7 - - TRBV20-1 TGCAGTGCTCCCGGTGGAACACCGCCCTACGAGCAGTACTTC CSAPGGTPPYEQYF
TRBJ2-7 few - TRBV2 TGTGCCAGTGGGCCCCAGGCGCCTCACTACGAGCAGTACTTC CASGPQAPHYEQYF
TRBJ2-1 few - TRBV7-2 TGTGCCAGCAGCTTAGTTGGCAGGGGTATAGATGAGCAGTTCTTC CASSLVGRGIDEQFF
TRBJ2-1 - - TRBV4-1 TGCGCCAGCAGCCAAGGACTAGTCCAAAACGGTGATGATCAGTTCTTC CASSQGLVQNGDDQFF
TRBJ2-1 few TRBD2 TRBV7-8 TGTGCCAGCAGCTTATCTCGGACTAGCGGGAGGGTAATCTACAATGAGCAGTTCTTC CASSLSRTSGRVIYNEQFF
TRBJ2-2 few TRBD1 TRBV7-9 TGTGCCAGCAGCCCCCCGGGGACAGGAGAAACCGGGGAGCTGTTTTTT CASSPPGTGETGELFF
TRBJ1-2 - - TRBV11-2 TGTGCCAGCAGCGCAATACCACGCACGGGGCGTCCCTATGGCTACACCTTC CASSAIPRTGRPYGYTF